Below, one TCR beta chain is given with its context. PCR used 60 Vbeta primers and 13 Jbeta primers. Generated by immunoSEQ multiplex PCR, the TCRdb table keeps only in-frame clones and is missing some. The sample has some 160,000 clones; about 72% are singletons. The CDR3 extends over 15 amino acids. V lost 4 bases and J lost 5; bases outside the gene matches: 8. Germline V gene data show CDR1 as LGHNA and CDR2 as YNFKEQ. This record belongs to a study of cytomegalovirus exposure and HLA in healthy donors. The specimen was PBMCs. This TCR derives from a man in his forties in good health and CMV-seronegative. The V gene is TRBV4-2, the J gene TRBJ2-5, with 9 nucleotides matching TRBD2. The CDR3 loop reads CASSLAGAPGETQYF. The CDR3 nucleotides read TGTGCCAGCAGCCTAGCGGGAGCACCCGGGGAGACCCAGTACTTC.